Described below is a single T cell receptor (beta chain) sequence and its context. These data come from a study of TIL therapy for anti-PD-1-resistant metastatic lung cancer. As for the study in general: Tumor harvest preceded PD-1/PD-L1 blockade, followed by nivolumab treatment. Tumors carried a median about 1.5 non-synonymous mutations per megabase.

Documented time point: pre-treatment sample, taken before nivolumab and TIL therapy. This was the immunoSEQ v3 assay. Only in-frame clones appear in the TCRdb table, and some are missing; sequencing was by immunoSEQ multiplex PCR. The repertoire holds 55,000 to 70,000 clones, with around 90% as singletons. The CDR3 length is 12 residues. V was pared by 5 bases and J by 8 bases, with 3 bases of the junction left unmatched. V usage is TRBV12-3 or TRBV12-4 and J usage is TRBJ1-2, with TRBD1 matching over 9 bases. Source: blood, taken at baseline. The TCR comes from a person aged 25 to 80 with non-small cell lung cancer. The CDR3 is CASSPGQGGYTF. The CDR3 bases are TGTGCCAGCAGTCCGGGACAGGGAGGCTACACCTTC.